These T cell receptor beta chains were read from a single sample in a study of OX40 agonist ivuxolimab in advanced cancers. Assay used: immunoSEQ multiplex PCR; TCRdb lists only in-frame clones, some missing. The data contain roughly 77,000 clones, about nine tenths of them singletons. This material consisted of CD4+ or CD8+ T cells sorted from blood, taken in a trial of the OX40 agonist ivuxolimab. The receptors stem from an adult with an advanced solid tumor such as melanoma, head and neck, liver or kidney cancer. Each CDR3 is given with its conserved first and last residue. D genes are given only for firm matches. Expanded clones are given a class, and other clones once, few, many or no size at all.

clone size: -; V gene: TRBV19; D gene: -; J gene: TRBJ1-6; CDR3 protein: CASSISDPGSYNSPLHF; CDR3 DNA: TGTGCCAGTAGTATATCGGACCCTGGCTCCTATAATTCACCCCTCCACTTT
clone size: -; V gene: TRBV18; D gene: -; J gene: TRBJ1-6; CDR3 protein: CASAVDGTGPSPLHF; CDR3 DNA: TGTGCCAGCGCCGTTGACGGAACAGGGCCTTCACCCCTCCACTTT
clone size: -; V gene: TRBV7-2; D gene: -; J gene: TRBJ2-7; CDR3 protein: CASTQDVYEQYF; CDR3 DNA: TGTGCCAGCACCCAGGATGTCTACGAGCAGTACTTC
clone size: -; V gene: TRBV4-1; D gene: -; J gene: TRBJ1-5; CDR3 protein: CASSQARGGWSNQPQHF; CDR3 DNA: TGCGCCAGCAGCCAAGCCCGGGGGGGTTGGAGCAATCAGCCCCAGCATTTT
clone size: few; V gene: TRBV13; D gene: -; J gene: TRBJ1-2; CDR3 protein: CASSLGRDGYTF; CDR3 DNA: TGTGCCAGCAGCTTAGGCCGTGATGGCTACACCTTC
clone size: -; V gene: TRBV14; D gene: TRBD1; J gene: TRBJ2-7; CDR3 protein: CASSLGQGGSQYF; CDR3 DNA: TGTGCCAGCAGCCTGGGACAGGGCGGTTCGCAGTACTTC
clone size: -; V gene: TRBV5-6; D gene: TRBD1; J gene: TRBJ1-5; CDR3 protein: CASSFSGTGSNQPQHF; CDR3 DNA: TGTGCCAGCAGCTTCTCCGGGACAGGGAGCAATCAGCCCCAGCATTTT
clone size: -; V gene: TRBV19; D gene: TRBD1; J gene: TRBJ1-2; CDR3 protein: CASSFPVERGRHYGYTF; CDR3 DNA: TGTGCCAGTAGTTTCCCGGTAGAAAGGGGGCGCCACTATGGCTACACCTTC
clone size: -; V gene: TRBV4-3; D gene: TRBD1; J gene: TRBJ1-3; CDR3 protein: CASSLGTGSSSGNTIYF; CDR3 DNA: TGCGCCAGCAGCCTAGGGACAGGGAGTTCCTCTGGTAACACCATATATTTT
clone size: few; V gene: TRBV4-3; D gene: -; J gene: TRBJ1-2; CDR3 protein: CASSQDNRELYGYTF; CDR3 DNA: TGCGCCAGCAGCCAAGATAACAGGGAGCTCTATGGCTACACCTTC
clone size: -; V gene: TRBV5-6; D gene: -; J gene: TRBJ2-7; CDR3 protein: CASSSQGYEQYF; CDR3 DNA: TGTGCCAGCAGCTCACAGGGCTACGAGCAGTACTTC
clone size: -; V gene: TRBV29-1; D gene: TRBD1; J gene: TRBJ1-2; CDR3 protein: CSANLGQGAYGYTF; CDR3 DNA: TGCAGCGCCAACCTGGGACAGGGAGCTTATGGCTACACCTTC
clone size: -; V gene: TRBV9; D gene: -; J gene: TRBJ1-4; CDR3 protein: CASSVSGVTNEKLFF; CDR3 DNA: TGTGCCAGCAGCGTATCAGGAGTAACTAATGAAAAACTGTTTTTT
clone size: -; V gene: TRBV9; D gene: -; J gene: TRBJ1-6; CDR3 protein: CASSVGGGNNSPLHF; CDR3 DNA: TGTGCCAGCAGCGTAGGGGGGGGCAATAATTCACCCCTCCACTTT
clone size: -; V gene: TRBV19; D gene: TRBD1; J gene: TRBJ1-1; CDR3 protein: CASSTDPRGRGDTEAFF; CDR3 DNA: TGTGCCAGTAGTACCGACCCCAGGGGGCGCGGGGACACTGAAGCTTTCTTT
clone size: -; V gene: TRBV19; D gene: -; J gene: TRBJ1-4; CDR3 protein: CASSAWDARLGRRLFF; CDR3 DNA: TGTGCCAGTAGTGCATGGGATGCCAGGTTAGGAAGACGACTGTTTTTT
clone size: once; V gene: TRBV4-3; D gene: -; J gene: TRBJ2-7; CDR3 protein: CASSQDPWTVDSYEQYF; CDR3 DNA: TGCGCCAGCAGCCAAGATCCGTGGACAGTTGACTCCTACGAGCAGTACTTC
clone size: -; V gene: TRBV13; D gene: -; J gene: TRBJ2-7; CDR3 protein: CASSAEPYEQYF; CDR3 DNA: TGTGCCAGCAGCGCCGAACCCTACGAGCAGTACTTC
clone size: -; V gene: TRBV27; D gene: TRBD1; J gene: TRBJ1-2; CDR3 protein: CASSPPGQRFSGHGYTF; CDR3 DNA: TGTGCCAGCAGCCCGCCGGGACAGAGATTTTCCGGACATGGCTACACCTTC
clone size: -; V gene: TRBV25-1; D gene: TRBD1; J gene: TRBJ1-4; CDR3 protein: CASTDRIATNEKLFF; CDR3 DNA: TGTGCCAGCACGGACAGGATTGCAACTAATGAAAAACTGTTTTTT
clone size: -; V gene: TRBV14; D gene: TRBD1; J gene: TRBJ1-2; CDR3 protein: CASSQDRFGTGGDYGYTF; CDR3 DNA: TGTGCCAGCAGCCAAGATCGTTTTGGGACAGGGGGTGACTATGGCTACACCTTC
clone size: -; V gene: TRBV5-5; D gene: -; J gene: TRBJ1-5; CDR3 protein: CASSPGDKGSNQPQHF; CDR3 DNA: TGTGCCAGCAGCCCCGGGGACAAAGGCAGCAATCAGCCCCAGCATTTT
clone size: -; V gene: TRBV7-9; D gene: -; J gene: TRBJ1-1; CDR3 protein: CASSSSWQGKNTEAFF; CDR3 DNA: TGTGCCAGCAGCTCGAGCTGGCAGGGGAAGAACACTGAAGCTTTCTTT
clone size: -; V gene: TRBV5-1; D gene: -; J gene: TRBJ1-3; CDR3 protein: CASRLDRSSGNTIYF; CDR3 DNA: TGCGCCAGCAGATTGGACCGCAGCTCTGGAAACACCATATATTTT
clone size: -; V gene: TRBV11-2; D gene: -; J gene: TRBJ2-3; CDR3 protein: CASSPDGDTQYF; CDR3 DNA: TGTGCCAGCAGCCCAGATGGAGATACGCAGTATTTT
clone size: -; V gene: TRBV7-3; D gene: -; J gene: TRBJ1-1; CDR3 protein: CASSPGHGDTEAFF; CDR3 DNA: TGTGCCAGCAGCCCAGGGCACGGGGACACTGAAGCTTTCTTT
clone size: -; V gene: TRBV29-1; D gene: TRBD1; J gene: TRBJ1-3; CDR3 protein: CSVEDRDSPGNTIYF; CDR3 DNA: TGCAGCGTTGAGGACCGGGACAGCCCTGGAAACACCATATATTTT
clone size: -; V gene: TRBV15; D gene: TRBD1; J gene: TRBJ2-3; CDR3 protein: CATSRGLLTGGAGDTQYF; CDR3 DNA: TGTGCCACCAGCAGAGGGCTACTGACAGGGGGCGCGGGAGATACGCAGTATTTT
clone size: -; V gene: TRBV27; D gene: TRBD1; J gene: TRBJ1-2; CDR3 protein: CASSGTTGQASGGYTF; CDR3 DNA: TGTGCCAGCAGTGGGACAACGGGACAGGCCAGTGGTGGCTACACCTTC
clone size: -; V gene: TRBV27; D gene: -; J gene: TRBJ1-2; CDR3 protein: CASMGAGFGYGYTF; CDR3 DNA: TGTGCCAGCATGGGGGCAGGGTTTGGGTATGGCTACACCTTC
clone size: -; V gene: TRBV5-1; D gene: TRBD1; J gene: TRBJ2-1; CDR3 protein: CASSLAGTAGGNEQFF; CDR3 DNA: TGCGCCAGCAGCTTGGCCGGGACCGCAGGGGGCAATGAGCAGTTCTTC
clone size: -; V gene: TRBV14; D gene: -; J gene: TRBJ2-7; CDR3 protein: CASSQGGIVQYF; CDR3 DNA: TGTGCCAGCAGCCAAGGTGGGATAGTGCAGTACTTC
clone size: -; V gene: TRBV7-2; D gene: TRBD1; J gene: TRBJ2-1; CDR3 protein: CASSPGGTSYNEQFF; CDR3 DNA: TGTGCCAGCAGCCCAGGGGGTACCTCCTACAATGAGCAGTTCTTC
clone size: -; V gene: TRBV4-1; D gene: -; J gene: TRBJ1-1; CDR3 protein: CASSQEPQGNTEAFF; CDR3 DNA: TGCGCCAGCAGCCAAGAGCCCCAGGGAAACACTGAAGCTTTCTTT
clone size: once; V gene: TRBV7-9; D gene: TRBD1; J gene: TRBJ2-1; CDR3 protein: CASSPWDRYNEQFF; CDR3 DNA: TGTGCCAGCAGCCCCTGGGACAGGTACAATGAGCAGTTCTTC
clone size: -; V gene: TRBV4-2; D gene: TRBD1; J gene: TRBJ2-1; CDR3 protein: CASSPRTGGNEQFF; CDR3 DNA: TGTGCCAGCAGCCCCCGGACAGGGGGTAATGAGCAGTTCTTC
clone size: -; V gene: TRBV7-6; D gene: -; J gene: TRBJ2-5; CDR3 protein: CASSPLSDSIGETQYF; CDR3 DNA: TGTGCCAGCAGCCCACTTTCGGACAGTATTGGGGAGACCCAGTACTTC
clone size: -; V gene: TRBV7-3; D gene: -; J gene: TRBJ2-7; CDR3 protein: CASSLTPQGFNEQYF; CDR3 DNA: TGTGCCAGCAGCTTAACCCCACAGGGTTTCAACGAGCAGTACTTC
clone size: -; V gene: TRBV10-3; D gene: -; J gene: TRBJ1-1; CDR3 protein: CAISEGQVNTEAFF; CDR3 DNA: TGTGCCATCAGTGAGGGACAAGTGAACACTGAAGCTTTCTTT
clone size: -; V gene: TRBV2; D gene: TRBD1; J gene: TRBJ2-5; CDR3 protein: CASTPGQGSSETQYF; CDR3 DNA: TGTGCCAGCACACCGGGACAGGGTTCTTCGGAGACCCAGTACTTC
clone size: -; V gene: TRBV9; D gene: -; J gene: TRBJ2-5; CDR3 protein: CASSASGVQETQYF; CDR3 DNA: TGTGCCAGCAGCGCCTCCGGGGTCCAAGAGACCCAGTACTTC
clone size: -; V gene: TRBV2; D gene: -; J gene: TRBJ2-3; CDR3 protein: CASSDGIGCF; CDR3 DNA: TGTGCCAGCAGTGATGGAATCGGGTGTTTT
clone size: -; V gene: TRBV5-5; D gene: -; J gene: TRBJ2-7; CDR3 protein: CASSSRDTYSYEQYF; CDR3 DNA: TGTGCCAGCAGTTCCCGGGACACCTACTCCTACGAGCAGTACTTC
clone size: -; V gene: TRBV15; D gene: TRBD2; J gene: TRBJ2-3; CDR3 protein: CATSREIGRGGQDTQYF; CDR3 DNA: TGTGCCACCAGCAGAGAGATTGGGCGGGGGGGCCAAGATACGCAGTATTTT
clone size: -; V gene: TRBV23-1; D gene: -; J gene: TRBJ2-1; CDR3 protein: CASSCDSPNEQFF; CDR3 DNA: TGCGCCAGCAGCTGTGACAGTCCCAATGAGCAGTTCTTC
clone size: -; V gene: TRBV19; D gene: -; J gene: TRBJ1-2; CDR3 protein: CASTIGDGYTF; CDR3 DNA: TGTGCCAGTACCATCGGGGATGGCTACACCTTC
clone size: -; V gene: TRBV13; D gene: TRBD1; J gene: TRBJ2-4; CDR3 protein: CASSFRGAKNIQYF; CDR3 DNA: TGTGCCAGCAGCTTCAGGGGGGCCAAAAACATTCAGTACTTC
clone size: -; V gene: TRBV6-1; D gene: -; J gene: TRBJ1-1; CDR3 protein: CASSDHVKNTEAFF; CDR3 DNA: TGTGCCAGCAGTGACCACGTTAAGAACACTGAAGCTTTCTTT
clone size: -; V gene: TRBV14; D gene: TRBD2; J gene: TRBJ2-5; CDR3 protein: CASSQDWIAGGQETQYF; CDR3 DNA: TGTGCCAGCAGCCAAGACTGGATAGCGGGGGGACAAGAGACCCAGTACTTC
clone size: -; V gene: TRBV19; D gene: -; J gene: TRBJ2-1; CDR3 protein: CASSISSYNGQFF; CDR3 DNA: TGTGCCAGTAGTATATCCTCTTACAATGGGCAGTTCTTC
clone size: -; V gene: TRBV19; D gene: TRBD1; J gene: TRBJ1-5; CDR3 protein: CASSFGQGQPQHF; CDR3 DNA: TGTGCCAGTAGTTTCGGACAGGGGCAGCCCCAGCATTTT
clone size: -; V gene: TRBV2; D gene: TRBD2; J gene: TRBJ2-5; CDR3 protein: CASSTSGGQETQYF; CDR3 DNA: TGTGCCAGCTCGACTAGCGGGGGGCAAGAGACCCAGTACTTC
clone size: -; V gene: TRBV19; D gene: -; J gene: TRBJ1-5; CDR3 protein: CASSLPGGVGEGQPQHF; CDR3 DNA: TGTGCCAGTAGTCTCCCTGGTGGTGTCGGGGAAGGACAGCCCCAGCATTTT
clone size: -; V gene: TRBV9; D gene: -; J gene: TRBJ2-7; CDR3 protein: CASSVGSSYEQYF; CDR3 DNA: TGTGCCAGCAGCGTTGGGAGCTCCTACGAGCAGTACTTC
clone size: -; V gene: TRBV2; D gene: TRBD1; J gene: TRBJ2-3; CDR3 protein: CASVLGGPDTQYF; CDR3 DNA: TGTGCCAGCGTGTTAGGGGGCCCAGATACGCAGTATTTT
clone size: -; V gene: TRBV27; D gene: -; J gene: TRBJ1-6; CDR3 protein: CASSLRGGNSPLHF; CDR3 DNA: TGTGCCAGCAGTTTAAGAGGCGGGAATTCACCCCTCCACTTT